This T cell receptor (beta chain) stems from a study of blood T cell repertoires in COVID-19. Background on the study: Whether acute or convalescent, the COVID-19 samples came from the United States, Italy and Spain. T cells, B-cell-depleted T cells, or PBMCs supplied cDNA or gDNA.

Patients in Seattle were enrolled during active infection, then followed longitudinally. Per the study methods: Reference gene primer amplification gave estimated nucleated cell counts. Only in-frame clones appear in the TCRdb table, and some are missing; sequencing was by immunoSEQ multiplex PCR. The V and J calls and the clone size are those of that table, but D and trimming were determined from the DNA. The sample consists of more than 300,000 clones, 70% to 90% of them appearing once. The V gene lost 5 bases and the J gene lost 2 bases, with 11 bases spanning the gap. The germline V gene has CDR1 MDHEN and CDR2 SYDVKM. This CDR3 contains 14 residues.

This rearrangement joins TRBV28 to TRBJ2-3, with a tentative D call TRBD1 (5 bases). Sequenced material: peripheral blood. The TCR was taken from a woman in her 30s with COVID-19, enrolled during active disease. The CDR3 DNA is TGTGCCAGCAGTCCCGTGGGGCCCACAGATACGCAGTATTTT. Its protein is CASSPVGPTDTQYF.